This T cell receptor (beta chain) is drawn from a study of cytomegalovirus exposure and HLA in healthy donors. Study results and caveats: The study flagged 150 to 200 TCR beta chains as cytomegalovirus-associated. The authors considered a cluster of highly shared sequence variants likely to be a sequencing artifact. The HLA-A and HLA-B alleles of most subjects were reportedly predicted accurately from TCR beta sequences. Available immune exposure information covered CMV serostatus only.

CDR1 and CDR2 (germline): LNHNV, YYDKDF (reference sequence). CDR3 size: 12 residues. Trimming cost V 3 bases and J 5 bases, with 5 bases left between them. The PCR contained 60 Vbeta and 13 Jbeta primers. Sequencing used immunoSEQ multiplex PCR; TCRdb keeps in-frame clones, though not all of them. The sample totals some 130,000 clones. On this clone: The antigen remains undetermined.

Sequencing was done on a sample of PBMCs. The sequence came from a man between 18 and 35 years old in good health and CMV-seronegative. J is TRBJ2-1 and V is TRBV15; no reliable D call. CDR3 in DNA: TGTGCCACCAGCAGCCCCGACAATGAGCAGTTCTTC. As protein: CATSSPDNEQFF.